The 10 T cell receptor beta chains presented below share a single source sample, sequenced in a study of beta chain features in type 1 diabetes (dated 2018 in TCRdb). Library creation used the immunoSEQ multiplex PCR assay. All of the isolated RNA was reverse transcribed with the High Capacity cDNA Reverse Transcription Kit, so expressed TCRB transcripts were sequenced. TCRdb provides this immuneACCESS table in a form limited to in-frame rearrangements. Some clones are lacking; in checked studies, under half of them reflect an unresolved V gene, and why the rest are absent is not known. The sample includes under 300,000 clones, with 25% to 35% observed a single time. Roughly 4.1% of the sample comes from the top ten. The sample consisted of central memory CD4+ T cells from blood. The source of these receptors is a man aged 25 to 40 in good health.

This clone was seen a handful of times. The V gene is TRBV18, the J gene TRBJ2-7; D possibly uses TRBD1 or TRBD2 (5 bases each). Germline V gene data show CDR1 as KGHSH and CDR2 as LQKENI. The CDR3 totals 13 residues. Trimming took off 2 bases at V and 5 bases at J, with 10 bases between the two ends. CDR3 nucleotides: TGTGCCAGCTCACCAATGGGGACGGACGAGCAGTACTTC. Its translation is CASSPMGTDEQYF.

Only a few counts were recorded for this clone. Other nucleotide sequences from this sample produce the same CDR3. This chain uses TRBV30 with TRBJ2-3; D uncertain. The CDR3 covers 13 residues. Germline V gene lookup returns CDR1 GTSNPN and CDR2 SVGIG (reference sequence). Deletions cut 0 bases from V and 0 bases from J, with 4 bases between. The DNA of the CDR3 is TGTGCCTGGAGTGTTGGGAGCACAGATACGCAGTATTTT. Its protein is CAWSVGSTDTQYF.

The chain combines TRBV9 with TRBJ2-2, with TRBD1 matching over 10 bases. There are 16 residues in the CDR3. From germline, CDR1 is SGDLS and CDR2 YYNGEE. V dropped 0 bases and J dropped 6; count of bases not matched to a gene: 5. The chain's CDR3 is CASSVAPGQGAGELFF. The DNA of the CDR3 is TGTGCCAGCAGCGTAGCTCCCGGACAGGGGGCCGGGGAGCTGTTTTTT.

This sequence joins TRBV25-1 and TRBJ2-3, with D possibly matching TRBD2 (6 bases). The CDR3 sequence is 17 residues long. V lost 3 bases and J lost 1, with 17 bases in between. Germline V gene sequence: CDR1 MGHDK, CDR2 SYGVNS. CDR3 loop: CASSDGRLVVGTDTQYF. Written as DNA, the CDR3 is TGTGCCAGCAGTGATGGGAGGTTAGTGGTGGGCACAGATACGCAGTATTTT.

The genes are TRBV30 and TRBJ2-6; the D is unclear. Germline V gene data show CDR1 as GTSNPN and CDR2 as SVGIG (reference sequence). This CDR3 has 13 residues. Trimming shortened V by 0 bases and J by 0 bases, and 0 bases separated the two germline ends. The CDR3 loop is CAWSVSGANVLTF. In DNA, the CDR3 is TGTGCCTGGAGTGTCTCTGGGGCCAACGTCCTGACTTTC.

The rearrangement joins TRBV7-2 to TRBJ2-5; D not resolved. Between the trimmed V and J ends, which lost 5 bases and 1 base, there was a span of 14 bases. This CDR3 contains 15 residues. The germline V gene has CDR1 SGHTA and CDR2 FQGNSA. This chain's CDR3 is CASSPPGRAQETQYF. The CDR3 DNA follows: TGTGCCAGCAGCCCCCCGGGTAGGGCCCAAGAGACCCAGTACTTC.

The V call is TRBV9, the J call TRBJ1-1, with D hard to call. The CDR3 is made up of 14 amino acids. Germline-derived CDR1 and CDR2 are SGDLS and YYNGEE. Trimming left V 4 bases short and J 5 bases short, with 15 bases between. The CDR3 DNA reads as TGTGCCAGCAGCAATAGCCGGAGAGGGACTGAAGCTTTCTTT. Translating gives CASSNSRRGTEAFF.

This chain joins TRBV29-1 and TRBJ1-1, with 8 nucleotides matching TRBD1. The CDR3 has 13 residues. Germline values: CDR1 SQVTM, CDR2 ANQGSEA. Losses at the gene ends were 8 bases for V and 7 bases for J; bases not matched to a gene: 12. Here the CDR3 reads CSFVPGQAHEAFF. In DNA, the CDR3 is TGCAGCTTTGTTCCGGGACAGGCGCATGAAGCTTTCTTT. The variable domain in full, completed from reference TRBV29-1 and TRBJ1-1, reads SAVISQKPSRDICQRGTSLTIQCQVDSQVTMMFWYRQQPGQSLTLIATANQGSEATYESGFVIDKFPISRPNLTFSTLTVSNMSPEDSSIYLCSFVPGQAHEAFFGQGTRLTVV.

The chain employs TRBV30 and TRBJ1-1; possible D gene TRBD1, 5 bases. V was shortened by 6 bases and J by 1 base, with 15 bases between the two germline ends. Germline lookup yields CDR1 GTSNPN and CDR2 SVGIG (reference sequence). This CDR3 comprises 14 residues. CDR3: CACKLGPTNTEAFF. CDR3 nucleotide sequence: TGTGCCTGCAAACTGGGACCTACGAACACTGAAGCTTTCTTT. Combining the CDR3 with reference TRBV30 and TRBJ1-1 gives the whole variable domain SQTIHQWPATLVQPVGSPLSLECTVEGTSNPNLYWYRQAAGRGLQLLFYSVGIGQISSEVPQNLSASRPQDRQFILSSKKLLLSDSGFYLCACKLGPTNTEAFFGQGTRLTVV.

The chain has TRBV6-1 and TRBJ2-7; no clear D. The CDR3 has 14 residues. Trimming cost V 5 bases and J 0 bases, with 11 bases left between them. Germline lookup yields CDR1 MNHNS and CDR2 SASEGT. CDR3 sequence: CASSPLPSSYEQYF. DNA for the CDR3: TGTGCCAGCAGTCCCCTACCCAGCTCCTACGAGCAGTACTTC.